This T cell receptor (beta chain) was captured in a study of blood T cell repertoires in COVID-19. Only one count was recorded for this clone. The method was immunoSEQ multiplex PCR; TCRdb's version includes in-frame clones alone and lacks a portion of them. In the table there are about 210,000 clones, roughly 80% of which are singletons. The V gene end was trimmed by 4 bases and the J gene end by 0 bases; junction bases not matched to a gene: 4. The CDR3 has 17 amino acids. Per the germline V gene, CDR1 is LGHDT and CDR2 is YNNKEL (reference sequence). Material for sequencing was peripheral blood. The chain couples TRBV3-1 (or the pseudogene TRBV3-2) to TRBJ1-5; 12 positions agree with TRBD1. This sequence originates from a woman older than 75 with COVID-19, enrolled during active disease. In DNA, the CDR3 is TGTGCCAGCAGCCTCGGGACAGGGGGCACTAGCAATCAGCCCCAGCATTTT. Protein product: CASSLGTGGTSNQPQHF.